The sequence of this T cell receptor (beta chain) was determined in a study of molecular identifiers for immune sequencing clone quantification. Broader study findings: Beyond 20 RNA copies, clones held over 99% of effector molecules, compared with under 1% in naive cells.

V was shortened by 6 bases and J by 4 bases, with 13 bases between the two germline ends. Germline loops: CDR1 SEHNR, CDR2 FQNEAQ (reference sequence). The CDR3 is made up of 14 amino acids. Previously reported methods and listed TCR primers produced the bulk TCR libraries. TCRdb recomputed calls from the PCR reads with MiXCR, one row per CDR3 protein. The table has 350,000 or so distinct CDR3 sequences, roughly 23% seen once. This clonotype was observed many times. Its antigen is unknown. The sequenced sample was naive CD8+ T cells from blood, with Jurkat cell RNA spiked in. Subset indicated: FACS-sorted CD8+CD4-CCR7+CD45RA+ naive T cells. The chain combines TRBV7-9 with TRBJ1-5, with D unresolved. The origin of this receptor is a human donor in good health. Some libraries in this study had Jurkat cell RNA spiked in. For the CDR3, the DNA is TGTGCCAGCAGTTCTACACGGCAGAATCAGCCCCAGCATTTT. This translates into CASSSTRQNQPQHF. The variable domain in full, completed from reference TRBV7-9 and TRBJ1-5, reads DTGVSQNPRHKITKRGQNVTFRCDPISEHNRLYWYRQTLGQGPEFLTYFQNEAQLEKSRLLSDRFSAERPKGSFSTLEIQRTEQGDSAMYLCASSSTRQNQPQHFGDGTRLSIL.